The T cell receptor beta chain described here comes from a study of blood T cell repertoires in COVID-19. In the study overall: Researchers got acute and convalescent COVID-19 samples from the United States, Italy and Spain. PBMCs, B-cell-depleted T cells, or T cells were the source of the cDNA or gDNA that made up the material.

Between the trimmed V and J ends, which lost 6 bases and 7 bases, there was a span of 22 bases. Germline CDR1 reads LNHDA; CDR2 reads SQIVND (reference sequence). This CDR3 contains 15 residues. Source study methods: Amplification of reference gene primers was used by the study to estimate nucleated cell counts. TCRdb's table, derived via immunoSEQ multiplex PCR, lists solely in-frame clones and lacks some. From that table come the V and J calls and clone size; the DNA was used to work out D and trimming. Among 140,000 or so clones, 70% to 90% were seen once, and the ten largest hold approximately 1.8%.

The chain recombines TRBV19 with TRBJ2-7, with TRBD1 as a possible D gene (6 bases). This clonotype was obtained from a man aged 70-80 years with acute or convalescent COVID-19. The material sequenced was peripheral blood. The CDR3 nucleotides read TGTGCCAGTAGGGCAGGGGACCATTGGAGAAGGGAGCAGTACTTC. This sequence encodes CASRAGDHWRREQYF.